These T cell receptor beta chains were read from a single sample in a study of T cell repertoires in cytomegalovirus infection. Their cognate antigens are unknown. TCRdb analysed the reads with MiXCR anew, one entry per CDR3 protein. The sample yields about 340,000 distinct CDR3 sequences, just under 30% seen once. Sequenced here: cultured PBMCs, sampled from culture after CMV antigen stimulation. These receptor sequences come from a human donor in good health (CMV status not recorded). Some clones in this sample may be carry-over from other donors' samples. Both conserved end residues are part of each CDR3. The D gene is left open where the match is weak. Rows give clone size only sometimes, using once, few, many, or a class for an expanded clone.

D gene,V gene,clone size,J gene,CDR3 protein,CDR3 DNA
-,TRBV7-2,few,TRBJ1-5,CASSLAASGGNQPQHF,TGTGCCAGCAGCTTAGCGGCATCAGGGGGCAATCAGCCCCAGCATTTT
-,TRBV4-1,-,TRBJ1-5,CASSQGSGINQPQHF,TGCGCCAGCAGCCAAGGGTCAGGGATCAATCAGCCCCAGCATTTT
-,TRBV25-1,few,TRBJ1-2,CASSFLGYGYTF,TGTGCCAGCAGTTTCCTTGGCTATGGCTACACCTTC
TRBD1,TRBV29-1,many,TRBJ1-1,CSVDDRANTEAFF,TGCAGCGTTGATGACAGGGCGAACACTGAAGCTTTCTTT
-,TRBV6-1,-,TRBJ2-5,CASTPQETQYF,TGTGCCAGCACTCCACAAGAGACCCAGTACTTC
TRBD1,TRBV6-1,few,TRBJ1-5,CASSEIGRQGAGQPQHF,TGTGCCAGCAGTGAAATCGGGAGACAGGGGGCTGGTCAGCCCCAGCATTTT
TRBD2,TRBV7-3,many,TRBJ2-3,CASSPRVSGGATDTQYF,TGTGCCAGCAGCCCTCGGGTTAGCGGGGGGGCCACCGATACGCAGTATTTT
-,TRBV18,few,TRBJ2-3,CASSPTSPTDTQYF,TGTGCCAGCTCACCAACGTCTCCCACAGATACGCAGTATTTT
-,TRBV12-3/TRBV12-4,few,TRBJ1-1,CASSILNGNAFF,TGTGCCAGCAGTATTTTAAACGGGAACGCTTTCTTT
TRBD1,TRBV9,once,TRBJ1-6,CASSVVGTVNSPLHF,TGTGCCAGCAGCGTAGTTGGGACAGTTAATTCACCCCTCCACTTT
TRBD2,TRBV7-2,few,TRBJ2-1,CASSSSGPYNEQFF,TGTGCCAGCAGCTCTAGCGGACCCTACAATGAGCAGTTCTTC
TRBD2,TRBV29-1,many,TRBJ2-1,CSVASRKRGRYNEQFF,TGCAGCGTTGCCTCGAGGAAGCGGGGACGCTACAATGAGCAGTTCTTC
TRBD1,TRBV6-2/TRBV6-3,many,TRBJ2-3,CASSYGTGPGVF,TGTGCCAGCAGTTACGGGACAGGGCCGGGGGTTTTT
-,TRBV7-8,-,TRBJ1-1,CASSSEGVKAFF,TGTGCCAGCAGCTCAGAAGGGGTGAAAGCTTTCTTT
TRBD1,TRBV28,many,TRBJ1-1,CASRTGGRYTEAFF,TGTGCCAGCAGAACAGGGGGCAGGTACACTGAAGCTTTCTTT
-,TRBV7-9,-,TRBJ1-1,CASSSHGRETEAFF,TGTGCCAGCAGCTCTCACGGTAGAGAAACTGAAGCTTTCTTT
TRBD2,TRBV7-8,many,TRBJ2-7,CASSSRTSLYEQYF,TGTGCCAGCAGCTCCCGGACTAGCCTCTACGAGCAGTACTTC
-,TRBV27,once,TRBJ1-5,CASSLLSVGNSNQPQHF,TGTGCCAGCAGTTTGCTTTCAGTCGGAAATAGCAATCAGCCCCAGCATTTT
TRBD1,TRBV7-9,-,TRBJ2-3,CASSLGGTVNTDTQYF,TGTGCCAGCAGCTTAGGTGGGACAGTAAACACAGATACGCAGTATTTT
TRBD1,TRBV15,few,TRBJ1-2,CATSRDWTGRQGHYGYTF,TGTGCCACCAGCAGAGATTGGACAGGGAGACAGGGGCACTATGGCTACACCTTC
TRBD1,TRBV9,-,TRBJ1-1,CASSVAVDRSGTEAFF,TGTGCCAGCAGCGTAGCCGTGGACAGGTCGGGCACTGAAGCTTTCTTT
TRBD1,TRBV10-3,-,TRBJ2-2,CAISGTGKPTGELFF,TGTGCCATCAGTGGGACAGGGAAGCCCACCGGGGAGCTGTTTTTT
TRBD1,TRBV6-6,once,TRBJ1-5,CASSSSGTGVYQPQHF,TGTGCCAGCAGTTCCTCGGGGACAGGGGTTTATCAGCCCCAGCATTTT
-,TRBV19,-,TRBJ1-5,CASRDIYSNQPQHF,TGTGCCAGTAGGGACATATATAGCAATCAGCCCCAGCATTTT
-,TRBV12-3/TRBV12-4,few,TRBJ2-1,CASSPRVTHGQFF,TGTGCCAGCAGTCCACGGGTGACACATGGTCAGTTCTTC
-,TRBV7-6,-,TRBJ2-7,CASSLVGGTHISTEQYF,TGTGCCAGCAGCTTAGTTGGCGGGACACACATTTCGACCGAGCAGTACTTC
TRBD2,TRBV4-1,-,TRBJ2-7,CASSQESGAGEVSGRSTCPSLEYF,TGCGCCAGCAGCCAAGAAAGTGGGGCAGGGGAGGTCAGCGGGAGATCAACCTGCCCGTCGTTGGAGTACTTC
-,TRBV7-2,few,TRBJ1-4,CASSLTPEVIEKLFF,TGTGCCAGCAGCCTCACCCCGGAAGTGATTGAAAAACTGTTTTTT
-,TRBV7-8,few,TRBJ1-1,CASSSPGDNAEAFF,TGTGCCAGCAGCTCGCCCGGGGACAATGCTGAAGCTTTCTTT
-,TRBV28,few,TRBJ2-3,CASSLFGRFSTDTQYF,TGTGCCAGCAGTTTATTCGGACGGTTTAGCACAGATACGCAGTATTTT
-,TRBV12-5,-,TRBJ2-3,CASGKGTGGQYF,TGTGCTAGTGGGAAAGGAACCGGAGGGCAGTATTTT
-,TRBV28,many,TRBJ1-6,CASHRGEYGPLHF,TGTGCCAGCCACCGAGGGGAATACGGGCCCCTCCACTTT
-,TRBV6-1,few,TRBJ2-3,CASGDFRDSTDTQYF,TGTGCCAGCGGGGACTTCAGGGACAGCACAGATACGCAGTATTTT
-,TRBV7-9,few,TRBJ2-1,CASSLKERSSYNEQFF,TGTGCCAGCAGCTTAAAGGAGAGGAGCTCCTACAATGAGCAGTTCTTC
TRBD1,TRBV7-2,few,TRBJ2-5,CASSLAGQRIRGETQYF,TGTGCCAGCAGCTTAGCGGGACAGCGAATCCGAGGGGAGACCCAGTACTTC
-,TRBV12-3/TRBV12-4,-,TRBJ1-5,CASSFYGGGGNQPQHF,TGTGCCAGCAGTTTCTACGGTGGGGGCGGCAATCAGCCCCAGCATTTT
-,TRBV10-3,once,TRBJ1-3,CAISESAGLGNTIYF,TGTGCCATCAGTGAGTCGGCAGGGCTTGGAAACACCATATATTTT
TRBD1,TRBV7-2,few,TRBJ2-6,CASRDTGDPGANVLTF,TGTGCCAGCAGGGATACAGGGGACCCGGGGGCCAACGTCCTGACTTTC
-,TRBV19,-,TRBJ1-2,CASGGGNYGYTF,TGTGCCAGTGGCGGGGGAAACTATGGCTACACCTTC
-,TRBV7-2,many,TRBJ2-1,CASSFSPNNEQFF,TGTGCCAGCAGCTTTTCACCCAACAATGAGCAGTTCTTC
-,TRBV7-9,few,TRBJ1-4,CASSLISGNEKLFF,TGTGCCAGCAGCTTAATATCAGGGAATGAAAAACTGTTTTTT
-,TRBV19,-,TRBJ1-5,CASSPQGGGNQPQHF,TGTGCCAGTAGCCCTCAGGGAGGGGGCAATCAGCCCCAGCATTTT
TRBD2,TRBV27,few,TRBJ2-2,CASTPSGTRANTGELFF,TGTGCCAGCACCCCCTCCGGGACTAGGGCCAACACCGGGGAGCTGTTTTTT
-,TRBV7-8,-,TRBJ1-2,CASSADRTTGNYGYTF,TGTGCCAGCAGCGCCGACAGAACGACTGGTAACTATGGCTACACCTTC
-,TRBV29-1,-,TRBJ2-1,CSANPPGANKREQFF,TGCAGCGCCAACCCCCCCGGGGCCAATAAGCGGGAGCAGTTCTTC